The TCR beta chain described here comes from a study of blood T cell repertoires in COVID-19. The overall study: Sites across the United States, Italy and Spain contributed samples from acute and convalescent COVID-19. The cDNA or gDNA used as material had been derived from T cells, B-cell-depleted T cells, or PBMCs.

In the authors' workflow: By means of reference gene primer amplification, nucleated cell counts were estimated. Assay used: immunoSEQ multiplex PCR; TCRdb lists only in-frame clones, some missing. V and J calls and clone size come straight from that table; D and trimming were deduced from the DNA. Among 250,000 or so clones listed, roughly 83% were seen once. The CDR3 is 13 residues long. Trimming stripped 4 bases from V and 0 bases from J, with 7 bases between. Germline V gene data show CDR1 as SGHRS and CDR2 as YFSETQ. The chain uses TRBV5-1 and TRBJ2-5; the D gene is possibly TRBD1 (5 bases). This sequence originates from a man older than 75 with acute or convalescent COVID-19. The sequenced sample consisted of peripheral blood. The CDR3 DNA reads TGCGCCAGCAGCATGGACAACCAAGAGACCCAGTACTTC. Translated, it gives CASSMDNQETQYF.